These 6 T cell receptor beta chains were sequenced from one sample in a study of blood T cells in healthy people across ages. The second PCR ran about 6 to 11 cycles with a sample-barcoded 5' primer and J-beta primers. From the 5' RACE reads, TCRdb called clonotypes with MiXCR, one entry per CDR3 protein. The table has around 1,500,000 distinct CDR3 sequences, roughly 40% seen once. The sequenced sample consisted of blood. The receptor source for this set is a young woman in good health.

This clonotype turned up a few times. This chain links TRBV4-2 with TRBJ2-2; 7 bases line up with TRBD2. This CDR3 is built from 16 residues. The ends lost 3 bases at V and 0 bases at J; junction bases unmatched: 4. Germline V CDR1 and CDR2: LGHNA, YNFKEQ. The CDR3 is CASSQGAGSNTGELFF. DNA for the CDR3: TGTGCCAGCAGCCAGGGAGCGGGATCGAACACCGGGGAGCTGTTTTTT.

The genes are TRBV29-1 and TRBJ2-6; D is ambiguous. V gave up 4 bases and J gave up 0 bases, with 13 bases separating them. The V gene's germline CDR1 is SQVTM and CDR2 ANQGSEA. This CDR3 comprises 16 residues. CDR3: CSVGRAPSSGANVLTF. The CDR3 DNA reads TGCAGCGTTGGCCGTGCCCCCAGCTCTGGGGCCAACGTCCTGACTTTC.

The V call is TRBV6-1, the J call TRBJ2-7; the D gene could be TRBD1 or TRBD2 (6 bases each). Between the trimmed V and J ends, which lost 7 bases and 6 bases, there was a span of 19 bases. The germline gives CDR1 MNHNS, CDR2 SASEGT. The CDR3 spans 14 residues. CDR3 nucleotide sequence: TGTGCCAGCATGTCAGGGGAGGTCAGAAGCGAGCAGTACTTC. Its protein product is CASMSGEVRSEQYF.

The CDR3 region has the DNA TGTGCCAGCTCACCGGTGCCGGGCAATCAGCCCCAGCATTTT. It is translated as CASSPVPGNQPQHF. This chain connects TRBV18 to TRBJ1-5; D ambiguous. The length of the CDR3 is 14 residues. The V end lost 3 bases, the J end lost 2 bases, and 8 bases lay between the germline ends. Per the germline V gene, CDR1 is KGHSH and CDR2 is LQKENI.

The gene calls are TRBV7-8 and TRBJ2-3, with TRBD2 matching 8 bases. The CDR3 covers 15 residues. The germline V gene encodes CDR1 SGHVS and CDR2 FQNEAQ. The V gene end was trimmed by 4 bases and the J gene end by 5 bases; junction bases not matched to a gene: 8. The CDR3 bases are TGTGCCAGCAGCTGGAGTGTCGCGGGGGGAGATACGCAGTATTTT. Translated: CASSWSVAGGDTQYF.

This chain connects TRBV6-5 to TRBJ2-5; 9 positions match TRBD2. V gave up 6 bases and J gave up 5 bases; unmatched junction bases: 7. CDR3 length equals 14 residues. Germline CDR1 MNHEY, CDR2 SVGAGI. The DNA of the CDR3 is TGTGCCAGCAGACCTGCGGGAGGGTGGGAGACCCAGTACTTC. It yields the protein CASRPAGGWETQYF.